The rows below give T cell receptor beta chains drawn from one sample of a study of blood T cell repertoires in COVID-19. The protocol was immunoSEQ multiplex PCR, while the TCRdb copy is restricted to in-frame clones and leaves out a portion. This sample has more than 65,000 clones, with around 91% found just once. The sequencing sample was made of peripheral blood. The source of these receptors is a human donor in a cohort sampled during active COVID-19. CDR3s include the opening cysteine and the closing phenylalanine or tryptophan. Fields, in order: J gene, clone size, D gene, V gene, CDR3 DNA, CDR3 protein. The D gene is left open where the match is weak. The size of a clone is reported for some rows only, either as once, few or many, or as a class for expanded clones.

j_call: TRBJ1-1; clone_size: few; d_call: -; v_call: TRBV9; cdr3_nt: TGTGCCAGCAGCGATCCAGCGGGGGACACTGAAGCTTTCTTT; cdr3_aa: CASSDPAGDTEAFF
j_call: TRBJ1-2; clone_size: -; d_call: -; v_call: TRBV5-7; cdr3_nt: TGTGCCAGCAGCTTTTGCGGCAGGGTCTATGGCTACACCTTC; cdr3_aa: CASSFCGRVYGYTF
j_call: TRBJ1-2; clone_size: -; d_call: TRBD1; v_call: TRBV6-6; cdr3_nt: TGTGCCAGCAGCCCCGGGACAGGGGGGAATGGCTACACCTTC; cdr3_aa: CASSPGTGGNGYTF
j_call: TRBJ1-5; clone_size: once; d_call: TRBD1; v_call: TRBV10-1; cdr3_nt: TGCGCCAGCAGCGCACTCTCCAGGGGGGTGAGTAGGAATCAGCCCCAGCATTTT; cdr3_aa: CASSALSRGVSRNQPQHF
j_call: TRBJ2-7; clone_size: -; d_call: -; v_call: TRBV6-5; cdr3_nt: TGTGCCAGCAGTTATCAAGCGGGTAGCTCCTACGAGCAGTACTTC; cdr3_aa: CASSYQAGSSYEQYF
j_call: TRBJ1-1; clone_size: -; d_call: -; v_call: TRBV7-9; cdr3_nt: TGTGCCAGCAGCTTAGCGACAGGGAACACTGAAGCTTTCTTT; cdr3_aa: CASSLATGNTEAFF
j_call: TRBJ1-2; clone_size: few; d_call: -; v_call: TRBV19; cdr3_nt: TGTGCCAGTAGTATAGGACAGGAGACCTATGGCTACACCTTC; cdr3_aa: CASSIGQETYGYTF
j_call: TRBJ2-3; clone_size: -; d_call: -; v_call: TRBV11-2; cdr3_nt: TGTGCCAGCAGCTTAGGAGCACGGACTAGCACAGATACGCAGTATTTT; cdr3_aa: CASSLGARTSTDTQYF
j_call: TRBJ1-2; clone_size: -; d_call: -; v_call: TRBV29-1; cdr3_nt: TGCAGCGTTGTCCCCTCTGACAGTATCAATGGCTACACCTTC; cdr3_aa: CSVVPSDSINGYTF
j_call: TRBJ1-1; clone_size: -; d_call: -; v_call: TRBV4-3; cdr3_nt: TGCGCCAGCAGCCAAGTGGGAGGCACTGAAGCTTTCTTT; cdr3_aa: CASSQVGGTEAFF
j_call: TRBJ2-7; clone_size: -; d_call: TRBD1; v_call: TRBV4-1; cdr3_nt: TGCGCCAGCAGCCAAGAAGGGACAGGCGAGCAGTACTTC; cdr3_aa: CASSQEGTGEQYF
j_call: TRBJ1-1; clone_size: -; d_call: -; v_call: TRBV7-2; cdr3_nt: TGTGCCAGCAGCTTGGAGAGTGGAGCTTTCTTT; cdr3_aa: CASSLESGAFF
j_call: TRBJ2-7; clone_size: -; d_call: -; v_call: TRBV11-2; cdr3_nt: TGTGCCAGCAGCCGGGTAAGAGGACGGGGGTCCTACGAGCAGTACTTC; cdr3_aa: CASSRVRGRGSYEQYF
j_call: TRBJ1-4; clone_size: -; d_call: -; v_call: TRBV5-6; cdr3_nt: TGTGCCAGCAGCTCGGCCACAGAACAGGGAAGCGAAAAACTGTTTTTT; cdr3_aa: CASSSATEQGSEKLFF
j_call: TRBJ1-3; clone_size: -; d_call: -; v_call: TRBV5-1; cdr3_nt: TGCGCCAGCAGTCTCGACGGGAACTCTGGAAACACCATATATTTT; cdr3_aa: CASSLDGNSGNTIYF
j_call: TRBJ2-7; clone_size: -; d_call: TRBD2; v_call: TRBV4-3; cdr3_nt: TGCGCCAGCAGCCAAGCGTCCCTAGCGGGGGGGATTAACGAGCAGTACTTC; cdr3_aa: CASSQASLAGGINEQYF
j_call: TRBJ2-7; clone_size: -; d_call: TRBD2; v_call: TRBV28; cdr3_nt: TGTGCCAGCAGTTTCGGAAGCGGGGGGCTCCCTCCCTACGAGCAGTACTTC; cdr3_aa: CASSFGSGGLPPYEQYF
j_call: TRBJ1-2; clone_size: -; d_call: -; v_call: TRBV11-2; cdr3_nt: TGTGCCAGCAGCTCGCCAGGGGTTAAAAAGGCGGGCTACACCTTC; cdr3_aa: CASSSPGVKKAGYTF
j_call: TRBJ2-7; clone_size: -; d_call: TRBD1; v_call: TRBV29-1; cdr3_nt: TGCAGCGTCCCTAAACCGGGACAGGAGCTCTACGAGCAGTACTTC; cdr3_aa: CSVPKPGQELYEQYF
j_call: TRBJ2-7; clone_size: -; d_call: -; v_call: TRBV7-9; cdr3_nt: TGTGCCAGCAGCCGAGGCAGGGGCTACGAGCAGTACTTC; cdr3_aa: CASSRGRGYEQYF
j_call: TRBJ2-7; clone_size: -; d_call: -; v_call: TRBV6-2/TRBV6-3; cdr3_nt: TGTGCCAGCAGTTACTCGACGGGGACACAACTCGACTACGAGCAGTACTTC; cdr3_aa: CASSYSTGTQLDYEQYF
j_call: TRBJ2-5; clone_size: -; d_call: TRBD1; v_call: TRBV3-1/TRBV3-2; cdr3_nt: TGTGCCAGCAGCCTACAGGGGGTCCGCCCGACGGAGACCCAGTACTTC; cdr3_aa: CASSLQGVRPTETQYF
j_call: TRBJ1-5; clone_size: -; d_call: -; v_call: TRBV28; cdr3_nt: TGTGCCAGCTGCCTCTCTACCAGCAATCAGCCCCAGCATTTT; cdr3_aa: CASCLSTSNQPQHF
j_call: TRBJ1-1; clone_size: once; d_call: TRBD1; v_call: TRBV30; cdr3_nt: TGTGCCTGGCAGGGGGCGCGGGACACTGAAGCTTTCTTT; cdr3_aa: CAWQGARDTEAFF
j_call: TRBJ1-1; clone_size: few; d_call: TRBD1; v_call: TRBV20-1; cdr3_nt: TGCAGTGCGCACAGGGGGGTAGGAGCTTTCTTT; cdr3_aa: CSAHRGVGAFF
j_call: TRBJ1-2; clone_size: -; d_call: -; v_call: TRBV11-2; cdr3_nt: TGTGCCAGCAGCTCCCACAGGGCGCGGGACTATGGCTACACCTTC; cdr3_aa: CASSSHRARDYGYTF
j_call: TRBJ1-2; clone_size: few; d_call: TRBD1; v_call: TRBV27; cdr3_nt: TGTGCCAGCAGTTTGGTAGGGGGACAGGATGGCTACACCTTC; cdr3_aa: CASSLVGGQDGYTF
j_call: TRBJ2-2; clone_size: -; d_call: TRBD2; v_call: TRBV19; cdr3_nt: TGTGCCAGTAACTGGGGGGGCGGGGAGCTGTTTTTT; cdr3_aa: CASNWGGGELFF
j_call: TRBJ2-7; clone_size: -; d_call: TRBD2; v_call: TRBV13; cdr3_nt: TGTGCCAGCAGCGCCAGACTAGCGGGCGACTCCTACGAGCAGTACTTC; cdr3_aa: CASSARLAGDSYEQYF
j_call: TRBJ2-7; clone_size: -; d_call: TRBD1; v_call: TRBV6-5; cdr3_nt: TGTGCCAGCACTTCCGGGGACAGGCCCTACGAGCAGTACTTC; cdr3_aa: CASTSGDRPYEQYF
j_call: TRBJ1-5; clone_size: -; d_call: TRBD1; v_call: TRBV30; cdr3_nt: TGTGCCTGGAGTGTGGGACAGGGAAGACAGCCCCAGCATTTT; cdr3_aa: CAWSVGQGRQPQHF
j_call: TRBJ2-7; clone_size: -; d_call: TRBD1; v_call: TRBV28; cdr3_nt: TGTGCCAGCAGTCCGGACAGGGGGCAAGTGGTCGAGCAGTACTTC; cdr3_aa: CASSPDRGQVVEQYF
j_call: TRBJ2-2; clone_size: -; d_call: -; v_call: TRBV11-2; cdr3_nt: TGTGCCAGCACTCCCGGCCCCTCCGGGGCCGGGGAGCTGTTTTTT; cdr3_aa: CASTPGPSGAGELFF
j_call: TRBJ2-7; clone_size: -; d_call: -; v_call: TRBV27; cdr3_nt: TGTGCCAGTAGCCTTCGGGGACAAGGCAGCTCCTACGAGCAGTACTTC; cdr3_aa: CASSLRGQGSSYEQYF
j_call: TRBJ1-5; clone_size: -; d_call: TRBD1; v_call: TRBV4-1; cdr3_nt: TGCGCCAGCAGCCAAACCCGGGACAGGGGGCAACAGCCCCAGCATTTT; cdr3_aa: CASSQTRDRGQQPQHF
j_call: TRBJ1-1; clone_size: -; d_call: -; v_call: TRBV3-1/TRBV3-2; cdr3_nt: TGTGCCAGCAGCCTAGTTCCGAACACTGAAGCTTTCTTT; cdr3_aa: CASSLVPNTEAFF
j_call: TRBJ1-2; clone_size: -; d_call: -; v_call: TRBV27; cdr3_nt: TGTGCCAGCAGTACAACTAACTATGGCTACACCTTC; cdr3_aa: CASSTTNYGYTF
j_call: TRBJ1-1; clone_size: -; d_call: -; v_call: TRBV27; cdr3_nt: TGTGCCAGCAGTTTATGGGCGGGACGGAGCATGAACACTGAAGCTTTCTTT; cdr3_aa: CASSLWAGRSMNTEAFF
j_call: TRBJ1-1; clone_size: -; d_call: -; v_call: TRBV21-1; cdr3_nt: TGTGCCAGCAGCAAAGTAGAACAGGCTAACACTGAAGCTTTCTTT; cdr3_aa: CASSKVEQANTEAFF
j_call: TRBJ2-7; clone_size: -; d_call: TRBD2; v_call: TRBV7-8; cdr3_nt: TGTGCCAGCAGCTTAGCGCCCGGGAGGACCTACGAGCAGTACTTC; cdr3_aa: CASSLAPGRTYEQYF
j_call: TRBJ1-1; clone_size: -; d_call: TRBD1; v_call: TRBV12-3/TRBV12-4; cdr3_nt: TGTGCCAGCAGGGAATACAGGGGAACGGAAGCTTTCTTT; cdr3_aa: CASREYRGTEAFF
j_call: TRBJ1-2; clone_size: -; d_call: -; v_call: TRBV19; cdr3_nt: TGTGCCAGTAGTATCTCTCCAGCTAACTATGGCTACACCTTC; cdr3_aa: CASSISPANYGYTF
j_call: TRBJ1-3; clone_size: -; d_call: -; v_call: TRBV7-8; cdr3_nt: TGTGCCAGCACCCGGGAGGCAAGGGGAAACACCATATATTTT; cdr3_aa: CASTREARGNTIYF
j_call: TRBJ2-1; clone_size: -; d_call: -; v_call: TRBV18; cdr3_nt: TGTGCCAGCTCACCAATTTCCGGGACTCAGGGCGATGAGCAGTTCTTC; cdr3_aa: CASSPISGTQGDEQFF
j_call: TRBJ2-7; clone_size: -; d_call: TRBD2; v_call: TRBV9; cdr3_nt: TGTGCCAGCAGCGTAGGGGGGGGGACCTACGAGCAGTACTTC; cdr3_aa: CASSVGGGTYEQYF
j_call: TRBJ1-1; clone_size: -; d_call: -; v_call: TRBV2; cdr3_nt: TGTGCCAGCGAGTTCCTGCCAGACAGGTTGGGCAACACTGAAGCTTTCTTT; cdr3_aa: CASEFLPDRLGNTEAFF
j_call: TRBJ2-7; clone_size: -; d_call: -; v_call: TRBV18; cdr3_nt: TGTGCCAGCGGGGGGACAGCAGCCTACGAGCAGTACTTC; cdr3_aa: CASGGTAAYEQYF
j_call: TRBJ1-1; clone_size: -; d_call: TRBD1; v_call: TRBV11-2; cdr3_nt: TGTGCCAGCAGCTTTCTCGGAAGACAGGGGGGCACTGAAGCTTTCTTT; cdr3_aa: CASSFLGRQGGTEAFF
j_call: TRBJ2-7; clone_size: -; d_call: TRBD2; v_call: TRBV27; cdr3_nt: TGTGCCAGCAGTGGGCTAGCGGGGGCCTACGAGCAGTACTTC; cdr3_aa: CASSGLAGAYEQYF
j_call: TRBJ1-1; clone_size: -; d_call: -; v_call: TRBV5-8; cdr3_nt: TGTGCCAGCAGCATGGTAGGGACCCGGGGGACTGAAGCTTTCTTT; cdr3_aa: CASSMVGTRGTEAFF
j_call: TRBJ1-1; clone_size: -; d_call: TRBD1; v_call: TRBV5-1; cdr3_nt: TGCGCCAGCAGCCCGGACGGGGGGACAGGGAACACTGAAGCTTTCTTT; cdr3_aa: CASSPDGGTGNTEAFF
j_call: TRBJ1-2; clone_size: -; d_call: TRBD1; v_call: TRBV2; cdr3_nt: TGTGCCAGCGCGGACAGGGACCATGGCTACACCTTC; cdr3_aa: CASADRDHGYTF
j_call: TRBJ1-3; clone_size: -; d_call: TRBD1; v_call: TRBV7-2; cdr3_nt: TGTGCCAGCAGCTCCCGGACAGGGGGAGGAAACACCATATATTTT; cdr3_aa: CASSSRTGGGNTIYF
j_call: TRBJ1-6; clone_size: -; d_call: TRBD1; v_call: TRBV5-5; cdr3_nt: TGTGCCAGCAGCCCATCCGACAGGGGTCCCTATAATTCACCCCTCCACTTT; cdr3_aa: CASSPSDRGPYNSPLHF
j_call: TRBJ2-7; clone_size: -; d_call: -; v_call: TRBV4-3; cdr3_nt: TGCGCCAGCAGCTCTGACAGGACCTACGAGCAGTACTTC; cdr3_aa: CASSSDRTYEQYF
j_call: TRBJ2-6; clone_size: -; d_call: -; v_call: TRBV2; cdr3_nt: TGTGCCAGCAGTCCGACAAGTGGGGCCAACGTCCTGACTTTC; cdr3_aa: CASSPTSGANVLTF
j_call: TRBJ2-7; clone_size: -; d_call: -; v_call: TRBV7-6; cdr3_nt: TGTGCCAGCAGCTTAAATCGACCTAGCTCCTACGAGCAGTACTTC; cdr3_aa: CASSLNRPSSYEQYF
j_call: TRBJ1-2; clone_size: -; d_call: TRBD1; v_call: TRBV7-9; cdr3_nt: TGTGCCAGCAGCTCACAGGGGGCGACGAGCTACACCTTC; cdr3_aa: CASSSQGATSYTF
j_call: TRBJ2-6; clone_size: -; d_call: TRBD1; v_call: TRBV4-2; cdr3_nt: TGTGCCAGCAGCCACGAATTGGGACAGGGGCCCACTGGGGCCAACGTCCTGACTTTC; cdr3_aa: CASSHELGQGPTGANVLTF